This T cell receptor beta chain was documented in a study of blood T cell repertoires in COVID-19. Study information: COVID-19 samples, acute and convalescent, were from the United States, Italy and Spain.

Profiled with immunoSEQ multiplex PCR; TCRdb holds only in-frame clones, not every one. The sample has some 140,000 clones, around 85% seen once. The CDR3 totals 16 residues. Germline V gene data show CDR1 as LNHDA and CDR2 as SQIVND (reference sequence). J lost 6 bases, V lost 4 bases, and 8 bases had no gene match. The source of this sequence is a woman aged 45-65 years who had recovered from COVID-19. This chain joins TRBV19 and TRBJ2-3, with 12 bases lining up with TRBD2. Material for sequencing was peripheral blood. CDR3 in amino acids: CASSKRGLAGFDTQYF. The DNA for the CDR3 is TGTGCCAGTAGTAAGCGGGGACTAGCGGGCTTTGATACGCAGTATTTT.